This TCR beta chain was captured in a study of response to subunit inactivated influenza vaccine. Germline CDR1 and CDR2: LGHDT and YNNKEL (reference sequence). V lost 3 bases and J lost 6, with 17 bases in between. The CDR3 spans 15 residues. TCRdb independently ran MiXCR on the RT-PCR reads; one entry per CDR3 protein. Of around 470,000 distinct CDR3 sequences in the sample, around 7.9% were seen once. Of note for this clonotype: Its antigen is undetermined.

Points from the study as a whole: Authors suggested few new T cells are recruited by each seasonal influenza vaccination.

The sequence came from a man aged 50-75 years who received an inactivated influenza vaccine. Specimen: PBMCs from blood, collected less than 30 months after vaccination. The V call is TRBV3-1, the J call TRBJ1-1; tentative D call: TRBD1 (6 bases). The CDR3 nucleotides are TGTGCCAGCAGCCACCAACAGGGCGCCTTACCTGAAGCTTTCTTT. Translation: CASSHQQGALPEAFF.